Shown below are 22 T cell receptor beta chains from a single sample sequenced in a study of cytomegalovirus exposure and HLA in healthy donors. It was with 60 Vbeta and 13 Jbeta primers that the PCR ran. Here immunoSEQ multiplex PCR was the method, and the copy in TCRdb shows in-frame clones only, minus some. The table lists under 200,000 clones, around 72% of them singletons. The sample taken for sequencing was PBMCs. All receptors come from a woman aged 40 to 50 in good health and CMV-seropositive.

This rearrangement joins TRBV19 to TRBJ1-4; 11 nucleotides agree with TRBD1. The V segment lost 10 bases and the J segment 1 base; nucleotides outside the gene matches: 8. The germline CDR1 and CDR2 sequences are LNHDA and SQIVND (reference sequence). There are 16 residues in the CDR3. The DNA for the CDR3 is TGTGCCACCCGGGACAGGGGGTCAGTAACTAATGAAAAACTGTTTTTT. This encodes CATRDRGSVTNEKLFF.

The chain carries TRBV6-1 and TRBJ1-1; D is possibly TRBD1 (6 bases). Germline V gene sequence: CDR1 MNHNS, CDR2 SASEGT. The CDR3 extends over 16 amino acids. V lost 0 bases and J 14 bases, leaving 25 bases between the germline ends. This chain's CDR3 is CASSEAVTGTLGSRFF. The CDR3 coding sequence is TGTGCCAGCAGTGAAGCTGTTACCGGGACATTGGGATCGAGGTTCTTT.

CDR3 bases: TGTGCCAGCAGTGATAGTGGAAAGCGGGGGACGCGTAATGAGCAGTTCTTC. Translating it yields CASSDSGKRGTRNEQFF. The rearrangement links TRBV2 to TRBJ2-1, with 8 bases matching TRBD2. Germline CDR1 is SNHLY and CDR2 is FYNNEI. There are 17 residues in the CDR3. V shed 3 bases, J shed 7 bases, and the junction held 14 bases outside the gene matches.

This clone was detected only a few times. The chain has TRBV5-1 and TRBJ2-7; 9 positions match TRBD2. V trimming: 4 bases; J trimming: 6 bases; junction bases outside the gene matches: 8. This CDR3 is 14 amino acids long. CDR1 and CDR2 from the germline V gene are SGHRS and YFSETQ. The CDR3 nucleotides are TGCGCCAGCAGCCCCAGGCTAGCGGGAAGCGAGCAGTACTTC. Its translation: CASSPRLAGSEQYF.

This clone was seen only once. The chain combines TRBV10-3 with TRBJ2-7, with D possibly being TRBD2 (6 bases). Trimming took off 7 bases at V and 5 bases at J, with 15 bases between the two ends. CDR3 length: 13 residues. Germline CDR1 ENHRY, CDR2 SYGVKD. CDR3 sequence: CAIKSGTSNEQYF. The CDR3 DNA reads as TGTGCCATCAAGTCCGGGACTTCCAACGAGCAGTACTTC.

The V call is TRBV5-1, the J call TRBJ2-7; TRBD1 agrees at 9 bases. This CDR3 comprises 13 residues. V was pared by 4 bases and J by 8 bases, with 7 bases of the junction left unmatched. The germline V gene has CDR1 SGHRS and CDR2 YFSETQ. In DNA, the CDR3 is TGCGCCAGCAGCGAGGGACAGGGATTGAAGCAGTACTTC. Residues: CASSEGQGLKQYF.

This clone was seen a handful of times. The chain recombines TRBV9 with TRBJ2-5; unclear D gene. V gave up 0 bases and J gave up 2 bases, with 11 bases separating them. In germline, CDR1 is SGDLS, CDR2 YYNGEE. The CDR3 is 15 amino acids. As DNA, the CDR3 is TGTGCCAGCAGCGTAGGTGGGCCCCAACAAGAGACCCAGTACTTC. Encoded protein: CASSVGGPQQETQYF.

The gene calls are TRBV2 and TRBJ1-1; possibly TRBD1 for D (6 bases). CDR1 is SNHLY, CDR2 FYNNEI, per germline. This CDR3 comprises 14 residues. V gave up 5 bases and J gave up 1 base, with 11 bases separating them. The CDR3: CASSSGGQNTEAFF. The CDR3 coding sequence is TGTGCCAGCAGTTCTGGGGGACAGAACACTGAAGCTTTCTTT.

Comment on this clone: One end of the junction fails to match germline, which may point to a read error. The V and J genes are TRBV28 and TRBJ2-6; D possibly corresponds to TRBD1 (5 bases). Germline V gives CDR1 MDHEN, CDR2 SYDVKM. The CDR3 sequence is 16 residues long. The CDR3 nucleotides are TGTGCCAGCAGCCAAATTAAGTCGTCTGGGGCCAACGGCCTGACTTTC. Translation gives CASSQIKSSGANGLTF.

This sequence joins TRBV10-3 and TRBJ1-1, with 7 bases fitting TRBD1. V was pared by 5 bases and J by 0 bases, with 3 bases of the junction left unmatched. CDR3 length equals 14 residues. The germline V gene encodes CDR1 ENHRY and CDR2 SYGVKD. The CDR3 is CAISLTGMNTEAFF. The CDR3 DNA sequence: TGTGCCATCAGTTTGACAGGGATGAACACTGAAGCTTTCTTT.

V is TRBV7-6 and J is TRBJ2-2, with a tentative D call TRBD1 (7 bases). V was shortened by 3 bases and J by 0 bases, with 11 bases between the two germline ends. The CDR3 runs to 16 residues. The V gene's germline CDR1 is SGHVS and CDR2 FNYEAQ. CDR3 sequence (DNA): TGTGCCAGCAGCTTCACAGGGGAGGCGAACACCGGGGAGCTGTTTTTT. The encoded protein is CASSFTGEANTGELFF.

This CDR3 reads CASSVAATINPQHF. CDR3 DNA: TGTGCCAGCAGTGTGGCGGCCACAATCAATCCCCAGCATTTT. The chain joins TRBV28 to TRBJ1-5; no clear D gene. Germline CDR1 MDHEN, CDR2 SYDVKM. CDR3 length equals 14 residues. V lost 5 bases and J lost 10, with 18 bases in between.

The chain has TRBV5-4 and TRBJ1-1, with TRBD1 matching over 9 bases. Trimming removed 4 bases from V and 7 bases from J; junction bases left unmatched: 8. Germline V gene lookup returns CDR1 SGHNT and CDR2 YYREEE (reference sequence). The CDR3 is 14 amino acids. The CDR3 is CASSQQGARGEAFF. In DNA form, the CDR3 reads TGTGCCAGCAGCCAACAGGGGGCGCGTGGTGAAGCTTTCTTT. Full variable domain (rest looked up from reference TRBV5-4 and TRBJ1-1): ETGVTQSPTHLIKTRGQQVTLRCSSQSGHNTVSWYQQALGQGPQFIFQYYREEENGRGNFPPRFSGLQFPNYSSELNVNALELDDSALYLCASSQQGARGEAFFGQGTRLTVV.

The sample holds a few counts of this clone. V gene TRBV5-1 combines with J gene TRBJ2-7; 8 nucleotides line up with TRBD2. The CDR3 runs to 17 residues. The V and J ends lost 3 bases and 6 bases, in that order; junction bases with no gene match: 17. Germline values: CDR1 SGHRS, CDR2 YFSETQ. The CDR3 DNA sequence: TGCGCCAGCAGCTCACTGAGGCTAACGGCGGGGGGAGGCGAGCAGTACTTC. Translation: CASSSLRLTAGGGEQYF.

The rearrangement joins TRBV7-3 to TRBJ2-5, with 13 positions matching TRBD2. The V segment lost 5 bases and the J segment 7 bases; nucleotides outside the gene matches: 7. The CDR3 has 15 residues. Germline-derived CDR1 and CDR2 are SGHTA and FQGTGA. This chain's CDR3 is CASSETSGGPGTQYF. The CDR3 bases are TGTGCCAGCAGCGAGACTAGCGGGGGGCCAGGGACCCAGTACTTC.

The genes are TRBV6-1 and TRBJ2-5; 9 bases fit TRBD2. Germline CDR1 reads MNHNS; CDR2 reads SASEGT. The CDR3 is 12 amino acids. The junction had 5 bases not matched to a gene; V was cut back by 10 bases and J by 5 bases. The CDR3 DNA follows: TGTGCCATCCGGACTAGCGCCGAGACCCAGTACTTC. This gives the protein CAIRTSAETQYF.

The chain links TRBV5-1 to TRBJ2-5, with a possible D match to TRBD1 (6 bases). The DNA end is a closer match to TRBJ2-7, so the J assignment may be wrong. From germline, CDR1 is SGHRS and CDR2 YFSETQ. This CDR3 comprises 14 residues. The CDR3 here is CASSLGGGSYEQYF. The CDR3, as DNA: TGCGCCAGCAGCTTGGGAGGGGGATCCTACGAGCAGTACTTC.

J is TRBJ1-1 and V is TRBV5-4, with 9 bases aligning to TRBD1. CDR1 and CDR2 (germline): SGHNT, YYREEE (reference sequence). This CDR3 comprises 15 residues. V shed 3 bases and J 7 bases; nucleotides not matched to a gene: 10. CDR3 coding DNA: TGTGCCAGCAGCTGGGCCACAGGGGGCGCGGGTGAAGCTTTCTTT. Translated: CASSWATGGAGEAFF.

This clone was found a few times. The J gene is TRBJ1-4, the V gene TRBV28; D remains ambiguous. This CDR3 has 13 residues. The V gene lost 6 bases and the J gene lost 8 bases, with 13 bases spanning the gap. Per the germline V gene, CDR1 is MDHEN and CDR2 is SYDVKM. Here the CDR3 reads CASSRGSTEKLFF. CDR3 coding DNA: TGTGCCAGCAGCCGCGGCTCCACCGAAAAACTGTTTTTT.

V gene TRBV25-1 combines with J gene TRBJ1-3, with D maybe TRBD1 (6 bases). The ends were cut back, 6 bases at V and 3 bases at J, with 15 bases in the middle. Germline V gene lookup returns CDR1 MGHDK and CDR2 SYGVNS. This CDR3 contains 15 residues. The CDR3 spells CASSPTGLSGNTIYF. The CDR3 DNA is TGTGCCAGCAGCCCGACAGGTCTCAGTGGAAACACCATATATTTT.

The chain's CDR3 is CASSPHSTGELFF. CDR3 sequence (DNA): TGCGCCAGCAGCCCGCACAGCACCGGGGAGCTGTTTTTT. The chain links TRBV4-3 to TRBJ2-2; no definite D call. The CDR3 contains 13 residues. Germline values: CDR1 LGHNA, CDR2 YSLEER. The V gene lost 4 bases and the J gene lost 4 bases, with 7 bases spanning the gap.

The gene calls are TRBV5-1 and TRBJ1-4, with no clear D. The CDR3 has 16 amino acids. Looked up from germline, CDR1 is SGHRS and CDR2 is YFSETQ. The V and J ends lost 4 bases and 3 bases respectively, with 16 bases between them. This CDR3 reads CASSLEGFSANEKLFF. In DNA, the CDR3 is TGCGCCAGCAGCCTAGAGGGCTTCTCGGCTAATGAAAAACTGTTTTTT.